This T cell receptor beta chain originates from a study of cytomegalovirus exposure and HLA in healthy donors. Study-level results: A missense DCLRE1C variant was associated with V- and J-gene trimming of TCR beta chains in a later analysis, and an independent cohort replicated the association. In all likelihood, a cluster of highly shared sequence variants was a sequencing artifact.

The CDR3 spans 14 residues. Per the germline V gene, CDR1 is GTSNPN and CDR2 is SVGIG (reference sequence). V lost 5 bases, J lost 5 bases, and 9 bases stayed unmatched. PCR involved 60 Vbeta and 13 Jbeta primers. The table came from immunoSEQ multiplex PCR; TCRdb's copy has only in-frame clones and leaves some out. This sample's table reports 110,000 to 150,000 clones. Notes on this clone: Antigen unknown.

Among the donors, all were healthy bone marrow donors. This chain joins TRBV30 and TRBJ2-1, with TRBD2 matching over 7 bases. The sequencing input was PBMCs. This clonotype was sampled from a male donor in good health and CMV-seronegative. CDR3 region: CAWGASGTDNEQFF. DNA of the CDR3: TGTGCCTGGGGGGCTAGCGGAACCGACAATGAGCAGTTCTTC.